The entry below describes one TCR beta chain. Germline CDR1 reads SGHRS; CDR2 reads YFSETQ. Germline trimming cut 4 bases from V and 3 bases from J; bases unmatched to any gene: 5. This CDR3 region has 17 residues. This sample is part of a study of T cell changes during pregnancy in multiple sclerosis. The protocol was immunoSEQ multiplex PCR, while the TCRdb copy is restricted to in-frame clones and leaves out a portion. Of approximately 40,000 clones listed, roughly 90% are singletons. Sequencing was performed on CD4+ T cells from peripheral blood mononuclear cells, taken before pregnancy. The sequence was obtained from a female donor with multiple sclerosis, enrolled in a pregnancy study. V gene TRBV5-1 combines with J gene TRBJ2-3; 16 positions agree with TRBD2. CDR3 sequence (DNA): TGCGCCAGCAGCCCGGGACTAGCGGGGGGGAGAACAGATACGCAGTATTTT. As protein: CASSPGLAGGRTDTQYF.